One and the same sample provided the 14 T cell receptor beta chains below, sequenced in a study of blood T cell repertoires in COVID-19. Sequencing used immunoSEQ multiplex PCR; TCRdb keeps in-frame clones, though not all of them. The sample lists 250,000 to 350,000 clones; less than 85% were seen once. Sample: PBMCs or T cells enriched from blood (not recorded which). The receptors originated from a woman in her 50s who had recovered from COVID-19.

The chain employs TRBV7-9 and TRBJ1-6; a weak D match, TRBD1 (5 bases). V was trimmed by 5 bases and J by 5 bases, leaving 10 bases between them. CDR3 length: 14 amino acids. Germline assignment: CDR1 SEHNR and CDR2 FQNEAQ (reference sequence). This chain's CDR3 is CASSLPTDNSPLHF. CDR3 bases: TGTGCCAGCAGCCTCCCGACAGATAATTCACCCCTCCACTTT.

This clone was seen only a few times. The chain uses TRBV5-3 and TRBJ2-1, with a tentative D call TRBD2 (5 bases). TRBV5-3 is classed as an ORF, of uncertain function. The germline V and J ends were trimmed by 3 bases and 2 bases, with 18 bases remaining between them. The CDR3 runs to 17 residues. CDR3 residues: CARSSKVGDFPYNEQFF. The CDR3 DNA is TGTGCCAGAAGCTCGAAAGTGGGAGACTTTCCCTACAATGAGCAGTTCTTC.

The V call is TRBV28, the J call TRBJ2-4; D not certain. The ends were cut back, 6 bases at V and 11 bases at J, with 20 bases in the middle. CDR3 length: 14 residues. Per germline, CDR1 MDHEN and CDR2 SYDVKM. The CDR3 DNA follows: TGTGCCAGCAGCCCGCAGACTCAGAACCCATTTCAGTACTTC. This encodes CASSPQTQNPFQYF.

The rearrangement links TRBV11-2 to TRBJ1-2; tentative D call: TRBD1 (5 bases). This CDR3 spans 16 amino acids. Germline assignment: CDR1 SGHAT and CDR2 FQNNGV. Between the trimmed V and J ends, which lost 5 bases and 3 bases, there was a span of 19 bases. Written as DNA, the CDR3 is TGTGCCAGCAGCCAAATAATGGGGGGATCGGACTATGGCTACACCTTC. Translated, it gives CASSQIMGGSDYGYTF.

The V gene is TRBV27, the J gene TRBJ2-1; no clear D gene. Per the germline V gene, CDR1 is MNHEY and CDR2 is SMNVEV (reference sequence). The CDR3 is 17 amino acids. The V end lost 0 bases, the J end lost 6 bases, and 18 bases lay between the germline ends. The CDR3 region has the DNA TGTGCCAGCAGTTTATCCCCAAAGCGACGGCAGTTCAATGAGCAGTTCTTC. Protein product: CASSLSPKRRQFNEQFF.

V gene TRBV7-8 combines with J gene TRBJ1-2; perhaps TRBD1 as D (5 bases). Germline V gene lookup returns CDR1 SGHVS and CDR2 FQNEAQ. This CDR3 contains 13 residues. The ends were cut back, 5 bases at V and 0 bases at J, with 7 bases in the middle. CDR3 nucleotide sequence: TGTGCCAGCAGCCCAGGGTCTAACTATGGCTACACCTTC. Translation gives CASSPGSNYGYTF. Using reference TRBV7-8 and TRBJ1-2 for the parts outside the CDR3, the full variable domain is GAGVSQSPRYKVAKRGQDVALRCDPISGHVSLFWYQQALGQGPEFLTYFQNEAQLDKSGLPSDRFFAERPEGSVSTLKIQRTQQEDSAVYLCASSPGSNYGYTFGSGTRLTVV.

The rearrangement links TRBV10-2 to TRBJ1-4; TRBD1 is a possible D gene (6 bases). CDR3 length: 14 amino acids. Germline CDR1 WSHSY, CDR2 SAAADI. V was shortened by 2 bases and J by 7 bases, with 11 bases between the two germline ends. CDR3 nucleotides: TGCGCCAGCAGTGAGACAGGGACGGCTGAAAAACTGTTTTTT. Its translation: CASSETGTAEKLFF.

The J gene is TRBJ2-7, the V gene TRBV30; weak D call: TRBD2 (7 bases). This CDR3 is 14 amino acids long. V was shortened by 4 bases and J by 5 bases, with 18 bases between the two germline ends. Germline-derived CDR1 and CDR2 are GTSNPN and SVGIG (reference sequence). CDR3 in DNA: TGTGCCTGGAACACCGGGGGGCCAGTGAACGAGCAGTACTTC. It is translated as CAWNTGGPVNEQYF. Full variable domain (remainder filled in from reference TRBV30 and TRBJ2-7): SQTIHQWPATLVQPVGSPLSLECTVEGTSNPNLYWYRQAAGRGLQLLFYSVGIGQISSEVPQNLSASRPQDRQFILSSKKLLLSDSGFYLCAWNTGGPVNEQYFGPGTRLTVT.

This chain links TRBV7-2 with TRBJ2-3, with 9 bases identical to TRBD1. From germline, CDR1 is SGHTA and CDR2 FQGNSA. CDR3 length equals 16 residues. The V gene end was trimmed by 4 bases and the J gene end by 5 bases; junction bases not matched to a gene: 10. The CDR3 DNA reads TGTGCCAGCAGCTCGCAACCGGTGGACAGGGGAGATACGCAGTATTTT. Protein: CASSSQPVDRGDTQYF.

This chain uses TRBV24-1 with TRBJ2-2; a possible D gene is TRBD1 (5 bases). Trimming removed 0 bases from V and 2 bases from J, with 9 bases in between. Germline loops: CDR1 KGHDR, CDR2 SFDVKD. CDR3 length: 16 residues. DNA of the CDR3: TGTGCCACCAGTGATTTGCGTCAGGGTAACACCGGGGAGCTGTTTTTT. Protein product: CATSDLRQGNTGELFF.

J is TRBJ1-4 and V is TRBV27, with TRBD1 identical over 8 bases. V dropped 6 bases and J dropped 6; count of bases not matched to a gene: 6. The CDR3 sequence is 14 residues long. Germline lookup yields CDR1 MNHEY and CDR2 SMNVEV (reference sequence). CDR3 in amino acids: CASRPDRGYEKLFF. The CDR3 nucleotides read TGTGCCAGCAGGCCTGACAGGGGATATGAAAAACTGTTTTTT.

The chain uses TRBV10-2 and TRBJ1-1; 9 bases are shared with TRBD1. Germline CDR1 reads WSHSY; CDR2 reads SAAADI. V trimming: 5 bases; J trimming: 6 bases; junction bases outside the gene matches: 10. The CDR3 contains 15 residues. CDR3 sequence reads: CASSTTGGGRSEAFF. The CDR3, as DNA: TGCGCCAGCAGTACCACAGGGGGCGGGAGGTCTGAAGCTTTCTTT.

The chain is built from TRBV27 and TRBJ1-2; the match to TRBD1 covers 8 bases. This CDR3 contains 15 residues. Germline values: CDR1 MNHEY, CDR2 SMNVEV (reference sequence). The junction had 9 bases not matched to a gene; V was cut back by 5 bases and J by 4 bases. DNA for the CDR3: TGTGCCAGCAGTCCAGGGACAGGTCGACTCTATGGCTACACCTTC. Translating it yields CASSPGTGRLYGYTF.

The chain links TRBV10-3 to TRBJ2-7, with 7 bases identical to TRBD1. Germline CDR1 is ENHRY and CDR2 is SYGVKD. V shed 6 bases, J shed 2 bases, and the junction held 7 bases outside the gene matches. This CDR3 has 14 residues. This CDR3 is CAIRSGQSAYEQYF. DNA of the CDR3: TGTGCCATCAGGTCGGGACAGAGCGCCTACGAGCAGTACTTC.